This T cell receptor (beta chain) is from a study of technical replicates of blood from several donors (dated by TCRdb to about 2017). Details on this clone: Its antigen remains undetermined. Within one base of it there is no much larger clone, and no base qualities were kept.

Library preparation used the immunoSEQ multiplex PCR assay. TCRdb holds this immuneACCESS table with in-frame rearrangements only. Some clones are missing; in checked studies, unresolved V genes explain under half, and the rest has no known cause. This sample is represented by around 97,000 clones; approximately 94% of them were singletons. The leading ten clones occupy 0.25% to 0.35% of the sample. In the germline V gene, CDR1 corresponds to SGHTA and CDR2 to FQGNSA. From the cysteine through the phenylalanine, the CDR3 covers 12 amino acids. Only CDR3 DNA remains: 36 bases, in frame from the first base. Between the V and J ends, shortened by 7 bases and 8 bases respectively, the junction contains 13 bases.

Sequencing used T cells isolated from PBMCs. This receptor chain uses TRBV7-2 and TRBJ2-3; the D gene remains uncertain. The sequence was collected from a human donor in good health. The DNA is as follows: TGTGCCAGCACCCCGGGTCTTTCTACGCAGTATTTT. Its protein reads: CASTPGLSTQYF.